These 4 T cell receptor beta chains came from one sample sequenced in a study of T cell clonality in common variable immunodeficiency. The method was immunoSEQ multiplex PCR; TCRdb's version includes in-frame clones alone and lacks a portion of them. This sample carries tens of thousands of clones, none of them present only once. The sequencing input was peripheral blood mononuclear cells. The origin of the receptors is a person aged 18 to 69 in good health.

Many counts were recorded for this clone. The CDR3 extends 3 residues past the end of the read, so its final part is completed from the germline J gene. This chain uses TRBV2 with TRBJ2-7; 7 bases align to TRBD2. The CDR3 runs 12 residues. CDR1 and CDR2 from the germline V gene are SNHLY and FYNNEI. The sequenced CDR3 bases are TGTGCGACTTCTAGCGGAATATACGAG. Its protein is CATSSGIYE. The whole CDR3 is CATSSGIYEQYF.

This clone was seen ten or more times. With the read ending 3 residues before the CDR3 end, the germline J gene is used to fill in that end. V and J are TRBV19 and TRBJ2-4; 10 bases line up with TRBD1. The CDR3 is made up of 17 amino acids. The ends lost 2 bases at V and 2 bases at J; junction bases unmatched: 6. The V gene's germline CDR1 is LNHDA and CDR2 SQIVND (reference sequence). CDR3: CASSIQATGGPKNIQYF. The DNA read from the CDR3 is TGTGCCAGTAGTATACAAGCGACAGGGGGCCCCAAAAACATT.

Concerning this clone itself: The read ends 3 residues shy of where the CDR3 ends; the end is completed using the germline J gene. The V and J genes are TRBV6-2 or TRBV6-3 and TRBJ1-2; possibly TRBD1 for D (5 bases). This CDR3 is 15 amino acids long. CDR1 and CDR2 (germline): MNHEY, SVGEGT. The chain's CDR3 is CASSPLAGGSDTYTF. CDR3 DNA (partial): TGTGCCAGCAGTCCACTAGCGGGGGGTTCAGATACC.

This clone was observed many times. Sequencing ends 3 residues short of the CDR3 end; the germline J gene provides the rest. The rearrangement uses TRBV7-2 and TRBJ1-6; 9 bases are a match to TRBD1. V dropped 5 bases and J dropped 7; count of bases not matched to a gene: 6. This CDR3 is 15 amino acids long. Germline V lookup: CDR1 SGHTA, CDR2 FQGNSA. The DNA read from the CDR3 is TGTGCCAGCAGCCCAGGGACAGGGAGCAATTCACCC. This encodes CASSPGTGSNSP. In full, the CDR3 is CASSPGTGSNSPLHF.